This T cell receptor beta chain was found in a study of blood T cell repertoires in COVID-19. Germline lookup yields CDR1 SGHVS and CDR2 FQNEAQ. This CDR3 comprises 17 residues. V lost 5 bases, J lost 3 bases, and 8 bases stayed unmatched. In the original analysis: Estimated nucleated cell counts came from reference gene primer amplification. Method: immunoSEQ multiplex PCR; TCRdb's copy keeps in-frame clones and lacks some. The DNA was the basis for D and trimming; V, J and clone size are from that table. The repertoire holds over 200,000 clones, with approximately 79% as singletons. This sequence was found in a human donor in a cohort sampled during active COVID-19. The sequenced sample consisted of peripheral blood. The chain is built from TRBV7-8 and TRBJ2-1; 12 bases are shared with TRBD2. DNA of the CDR3: TGTGCCAGCAGCCCCTGGACTAGCGGGATTCTCTACAATGAGCAGTTCTTC. As protein: CASSPWTSGILYNEQFF. Using reference TRBV7-8 and TRBJ2-1 for the parts outside the CDR3, the full variable domain is GAGVSQSPRYKVAKRGQDVALRCDPISGHVSLFWYQQALGQGPEFLTYFQNEAQLDKSGLPSDRFFAERPEGSVSTLKIQRTQQEDSAVYLCASSPWTSGILYNEQFFGPGTRLTVL.